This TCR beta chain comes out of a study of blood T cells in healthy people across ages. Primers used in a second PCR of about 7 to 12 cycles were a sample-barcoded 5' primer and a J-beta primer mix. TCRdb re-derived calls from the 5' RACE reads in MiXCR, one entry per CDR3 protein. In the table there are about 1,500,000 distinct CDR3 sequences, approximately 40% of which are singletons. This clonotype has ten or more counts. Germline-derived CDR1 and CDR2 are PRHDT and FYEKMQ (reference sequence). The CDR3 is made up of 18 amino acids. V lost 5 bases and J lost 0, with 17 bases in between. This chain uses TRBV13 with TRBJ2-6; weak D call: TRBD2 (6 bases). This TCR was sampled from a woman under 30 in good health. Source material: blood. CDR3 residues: CASSLWGLGGSGANVLTF. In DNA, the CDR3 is TGTGCCAGCAGCCTTTGGGGTCTGGGAGGCTCTGGGGCCAACGTCCTGACTTTC.